This T cell receptor (beta chain) derives from a study of T cells in Graves' hyperthyroidism and ophthalmopathy. With regard to this clonotype: Likely a read error: the CDR3 ends without its conserved phenylalanine or tryptophan.

The CDR3 covers 13 residues. Trimming removed 7 bases from V and 5 bases from J, with 9 bases in between. Germline loops: CDR1 MNHEY, CDR2 SVGAGI. Amplification of TCR beta CDR3 regions used RNA as the template. In the first-round RT-PCR of the TCR CDR3, the HTBI primer set was used. TCRdb re-derived calls from the multiplex PCR reads in MiXCR, one entry per CDR3 protein. Seen here are tens of thousands of distinct CDR3 sequences, 45% to 55% observed once, and the top ten hold 20% to 30%. The sequence was obtained from a woman in her thirties or forties with Graves' ophthalmopathy. V and J are TRBV6-5 and TRBJ1-6, with D tentatively TRBD1 (5 bases). The sample comprised blood. The CDR3 spells CASMGQHNSPLHL. CDR3 nucleotide sequence: TGTGCCAGCATGGGGCAGCATAATTCACCCCTCCACCTT.